This TCR beta chain was found in a study of cytomegalovirus exposure and HLA in healthy donors. Across the study: It was reported in a later analysis that the same platform had been used for the 120 validation repertoires as for the roughly 710 first-cohort repertoires. Study-level points and caveats: Cytomegalovirus association was listed for roughly 160 TCR beta chains. The dataset shows that most TCR sequences were rare, while some public TCRs occurred in many donors.

Some clones are missing from TCRdb's copy, which holds only in-frame ones; the method was immunoSEQ multiplex PCR. The repertoire consists of over 150,000 clones, with around 84% occurring once and the leading ten covering 2% to 2.5%. The V segment lost 6 bases and the J segment 2 bases; nucleotides outside the gene matches: 8. This CDR3 is 15 amino acids long. The V gene's germline CDR1 is MDHEN and CDR2 SYDVKM. Notes on this clone: Its antigen remains unknown.

Sequencing used PBMCs. The chain has TRBV28 and TRBJ1-2, with 8 bases identical to TRBD1. The TCR sequence derives from a human donor in good health. This chain's CDR3 is CASSGQTGGNYGYTF. The CDR3 DNA reads as TGTGCCAGCAGCGGACAAACAGGGGGGAACTATGGCTACACCTTC.